Listed below are T cell receptor beta chains from one sample, sequenced in a study of T-cell memory formation after mild COVID-19. From the 5' RACE reads, TCRdb called clonotypes with MiXCR, one entry per CDR3 protein. This table holds 470,000 or so distinct CDR3 sequences, 15% to 20% found once. The sequenced sample was PBMCs or a T cell subset sorted from them (not recorded which). The source is an adult woman who had mild COVID-19 (a few samples of this study predate the infection). Cell type and time point are not known. CDR3s include the opening cysteine and the closing phenylalanine or tryptophan. The order of the fields is J gene, V gene, CDR3 protein.

J gene: TRBJ2-3
V gene: TRBV5-1
CDR3 protein: CASSLEGLVPTSTDTQYF

J gene: TRBJ2-1
V gene: TRBV5-1
CDR3 protein: CASSRTGYSNEQFF

J gene: TRBJ2-3
V gene: TRBV12-3/TRBV12-4
CDR3 protein: CASSLGTGHTDTQYF

J gene: TRBJ2-1
V gene: TRBV7-9
CDR3 protein: CASSPKRAGGRNEQFF

J gene: TRBJ2-5
V gene: TRBV14
CDR3 protein: CASSLLRTEETQYF

J gene: TRBJ1-1
V gene: TRBV18
CDR3 protein: CASSPSGGVNTEAFF

J gene: TRBJ2-5
V gene: TRBV6-5
CDR3 protein: CASIDLGRTQYF

J gene: TRBJ1-1
V gene: TRBV28
CDR3 protein: CASTRPPTAFF

J gene: TRBJ2-1
V gene: TRBV20-1
CDR3 protein: CSARKVGGRNEQFF

J gene: TRBJ2-7
V gene: TRBV7-6
CDR3 protein: CASSLTSGKSSYEQYF

J gene: TRBJ2-7
V gene: TRBV7-9
CDR3 protein: CASSSTSGGDSYEQYF

J gene: TRBJ2-2
V gene: TRBV3-1
CDR3 protein: CASSRSSTGELFF

J gene: TRBJ2-1
V gene: TRBV7-6
CDR3 protein: CASSSTIAGSSYNEQFF

J gene: TRBJ2-1
V gene: TRBV7-9
CDR3 protein: CASRQPGQGNNEQFF

J gene: TRBJ2-6
V gene: TRBV20-1
CDR3 protein: CSARDRRGLSSGANVLTF

J gene: TRBJ2-5
V gene: TRBV3-1
CDR3 protein: CASSPDGPRETQYF

J gene: TRBJ1-1
V gene: TRBV20-1
CDR3 protein: CSAISGANMNTEAFF

J gene: TRBJ2-1
V gene: TRBV5-5
CDR3 protein: CASSSRQGQWEYGQGNEQFF

J gene: TRBJ2-7
V gene: TRBV6-5
CDR3 protein: CASRRGTSGRMNEQYF

J gene: TRBJ1-1
V gene: TRBV20-1
CDR3 protein: CSARVSKGNTEAFF

J gene: TRBJ2-3
V gene: TRBV6-2/TRBV6-3
CDR3 protein: CASRRSTDTQYF

J gene: TRBJ1-1
V gene: TRBV5-1
CDR3 protein: CASSFVAQGAAEAFF

J gene: TRBJ2-7
V gene: TRBV27
CDR3 protein: CASSIGHRRVYEQYF

J gene: TRBJ2-1
V gene: TRBV24-1
CDR3 protein: CATSDRTSGSFEQFF

J gene: TRBJ1-2
V gene: TRBV20-1
CDR3 protein: CSAREGTGLYGYTF

J gene: TRBJ2-3
V gene: TRBV4-3
CDR3 protein: CASSLTSGRSDTQYF

J gene: TRBJ1-6
V gene: TRBV3-1
CDR3 protein: CASSTGGNSPLHF

J gene: TRBJ1-2
V gene: TRBV20-1
CDR3 protein: CSATHEGPYGYTF

J gene: TRBJ2-7
V gene: TRBV7-9
CDR3 protein: CASTHHPYEQYF

J gene: TRBJ2-7
V gene: TRBV4-2
CDR3 protein: CASSQANLGGLGEQYF

J gene: TRBJ2-2
V gene: TRBV6-4
CDR3 protein: CASSVDSSTGELFF

J gene: TRBJ1-2
V gene: TRBV7-9
CDR3 protein: CASSTGQGADGYTF

J gene: TRBJ2-2
V gene: TRBV15
CDR3 protein: CATSRPGQGAPGELFF

J gene: TRBJ1-2
V gene: TRBV5-5
CDR3 protein: CASTNGAANYGYTF

J gene: TRBJ2-3
V gene: TRBV7-2
CDR3 protein: CASSLYLRGGTDTQYF

J gene: TRBJ2-5
V gene: TRBV4-1
CDR3 protein: CASSQRTSGGVGETQYF

J gene: TRBJ2-7
V gene: TRBV5-6
CDR3 protein: CASSYGLAGYEQYF

J gene: TRBJ2-1
V gene: TRBV15
CDR3 protein: CATSTTGREQFF

J gene: TRBJ1-6
V gene: TRBV9
CDR3 protein: CASSPGTVYSPLHF

J gene: TRBJ1-1
V gene: TRBV11-2
CDR3 protein: CASSSSDRANTEAFF

J gene: TRBJ2-5
V gene: TRBV2
CDR3 protein: CASSRALRGGETQYF

J gene: TRBJ2-4
V gene: TRBV4-1
CDR3 protein: CASSRAGGRVDKNIQYF

J gene: TRBJ2-7
V gene: TRBV6-6
CDR3 protein: CASSYSGQGRNEQYF

J gene: TRBJ2-2
V gene: TRBV6-5
CDR3 protein: CASSYQALGSGELFF